What follows describes a single T cell receptor beta chain. The antigen is undetermined. Looked up from germline, CDR1 is LNHDA and CDR2 is SQIVND (reference sequence). Trimming took 10 bases from V and 7 from J, leaving 20 bases between them. The CDR3 sequence is 14 residues long. Clones were sequenced by immunoSEQ multiplex PCR, and TCRdb holds only the in-frame ones, with some missing. The data show around 2.1 million clones, with approximately 94% seen just once and 1.5% to 2% held by the top ten. Selected positively for CCR7 and CD45RO-negative, naive CD8 cells excluded terminally differentiated effector memory CD45RA+ cells. The sample originates from a study of shared clonotypes between healthy human individuals. Study-wide results and limits: It was anticipated that sequencing depth would influence how many clonotypes donors shared.

This chain uses TRBV19 with TRBJ1-5; maybe TRBD1 (6 bases). Sequencing used naive CD8+ T cells from PBMCs. This sequence originates from a man aged 18 to 35 in good health. Some clones in this sample may be carry-over from other donors' samples. CDR3 nucleotide sequence: TGTGCCACTACGGACAGTCAACGTGTGCAGCCCCAGCATTTT. This sequence encodes CATTDSQRVQPQHF.